The next 22 T cell receptor beta chains were all read from a single sample in a study of post-analysis software for immune sequencing data. No antigen is known for these receptors. TCR beta libraries were prepared from cDNA with unique molecular identifiers. TCRdb passed the PCR reads through MiXCR, listing each CDR3 protein once. The sample yields 550,000 to 700,000 distinct CDR3 sequences, 44% seen once. Study findings and constraints: Roughly 5 TRBV segments, TRBV5-6, TRBV5-1 and TRBV20-1 among them, were found more frequent in patients than controls.

Sequenced sample: blood. The receptors were gathered from a girl aged 5-17 years with multiple sclerosis.

This clonotype was counted many times. J is TRBJ2-7 and V is TRBV20-1, with 7 nucleotides matching TRBD1. V was pared by 5 bases and J by 2 bases, with 9 bases of the junction left unmatched. Germline CDR1 is DFQATT and CDR2 is SNEGSKA (reference sequence). This CDR3 is built from 14 residues. Here the CDR3 DNA reads TGCAGTGCTCGGAAGGACAGGAGCCCCTACGAGCAGTACTTC. This gives the protein CSARKDRSPYEQYF.

V is TRBV9 and J is TRBJ1-1; the D gene is possibly TRBD1 (6 bases). Germline assignment: CDR1 SGDLS and CDR2 YYNGEE. The CDR3 is made up of 14 amino acids. The germline V and J ends were trimmed by 6 bases and 1 base, with 13 bases remaining between them. CDR3 sequence reads: CASNKGVSNTEAFF. The DNA of the CDR3 is TGTGCCAGCAACAAGGGGGTTTCGAACACTGAAGCTTTCTTT.

This rearrangement joins TRBV29-1 to TRBJ2-1, with D possibly being TRBD1 (6 bases). The V end lost 5 bases, the J end lost 8 bases, and 19 bases lay between the germline ends. The CDR3 covers 14 residues. In germline, CDR1 is SQVTM, CDR2 ANQGSEA. The CDR3 spells CSVTDATGFYEQFF. The CDR3 region has the DNA TGCAGCGTTACGGATGCGACAGGTTTCTATGAGCAGTTCTTC.

The chain combines TRBV12-3 or TRBV12-4 with TRBJ2-1, with 10 bases fitting TRBD2. J gave up 9 bases and V 5 bases, and 13 bases lay outside the gene matches. This CDR3 has 16 residues. The CDR3 sequence is CASSPRLAGPPGEQFF. The CDR3 DNA reads as TGTGCCAGCAGTCCACGACTAGCGGGCCCCCCTGGTGAGCAGTTCTTC.

This clonotype appeared a few times. This sequence joins TRBV29-1 and TRBJ1-2, with 7 bases lining up with TRBD1. The CDR3 loop spans 11 amino acids. Per the germline V gene, CDR1 is SQVTM and CDR2 is ANQGSEA. V was pared by 7 bases and J by 3 bases, with 2 bases of the junction left unmatched. The CDR3 reads CSEGQDYGYTF. CDR3 coding DNA: TGCAGCGAAGGACAGGACTATGGCTACACCTTC.

This clonotype was found a few times. This rearrangement joins TRBV12-3 or TRBV12-4 to TRBJ1-1; TRBD1 is a possible D gene (5 bases). Trimming removed 4 bases at V and 8 bases at J, with 14 bases between. CDR3 size: 13 residues. CDR3 sequence: CASSSTDRREAFF. CDR3 coding DNA: TGTGCCAGCAGTTCGACCGACAGACGCGAAGCTTTCTTT.

J is TRBJ1-2 and V is TRBV11-2; 9 positions match TRBD1. The CDR3 extends over 15 amino acids. The ends lost 4 bases at V and 4 bases at J; junction bases unmatched: 7. Germline CDR1 is SGHAT and CDR2 is FQNNGV. CDR3 DNA: TGTGCCAGCAGCTGGAGGACAGGGGAGGCCTATGGCTACACCTTC. Residues: CASSWRTGEAYGYTF.

This clonotype was seen only a few times. CDR3 coding DNA: TGCAGTGCTAGATTCGGCAGAGCCAATTCACCCCTCCACTTT. Translated, it gives CSARFGRANSPLHF. V gene TRBV20-1 combines with J gene TRBJ1-6, with D unclear. CDR1 and CDR2 (germline): DFQATT, SNEGSKA (reference sequence). V dropped 2 bases and J dropped 7 bases, with 12 bases sitting between them. This CDR3 is 14 amino acids long.

The chain has TRBV27 and TRBJ2-3, with D perhaps being TRBD1 or TRBD2 (5 bases each). Germline V gene lookup returns CDR1 MNHEY and CDR2 SMNVEV (reference sequence). Trimming cost V 6 bases and J 4 bases, with 20 bases left between them. CDR3 length: 16 amino acids. The CDR3 is CASRGEGEGPPDTQYF. The CDR3 region has the DNA TGTGCCAGCAGGGGAGAGGGAGAGGGGCCCCCAGATACGCAGTATTTT.

The chain carries TRBV27 and TRBJ2-7; TRBD2 is a possible D gene (6 bases). The ends were cut back, 2 bases at V and 7 bases at J, with 15 bases in the middle. There are 14 residues in the CDR3. CDR1 is MNHEY and CDR2 is SMNVEV in the germline V gene (reference sequence). CDR3: CASSLRPFGGEQYF. The CDR3, as DNA: TGTGCCAGCAGTTTAAGACCCTTCGGAGGGGAGCAGTACTTC.

This clonotype was recorded a few times. The rearrangement links TRBV4-2 to TRBJ2-3; tentative D call: TRBD2 (6 bases). This CDR3 spans 15 amino acids. The V gene's germline CDR1 is LGHNA and CDR2 YNFKEQ. The V and J ends lost 1 base and 1 base respectively, with 9 bases between them. Here the CDR3 reads CASSQGASGTDTQYF. CDR3 DNA: TGTGCCAGCAGCCAAGGGGCTAGCGGCACAGATACGCAGTATTTT.

This clonotype showed up just a few times. This sequence joins TRBV7-2 and TRBJ2-1; D remains ambiguous. The ends were cut back, 1 base at V and 3 bases at J, with 10 bases in the middle. Germline CDR1 SGHTA, CDR2 FQGNSA. The CDR3 is 15 residues long. CDR3 residues: CASSLGVGDYNEQFF. The CDR3 bases are TGTGCCAGCAGCTTAGGGGTTGGGGACTACAATGAGCAGTTCTTC.

This clonotype occurred a few times. V usage is TRBV6-5 and J usage is TRBJ1-2, with 7 positions matching TRBD1. From germline, CDR1 is MNHEY and CDR2 SVGAGI. There are 13 residues in the CDR3. Unmatched junction bases numbered 6, after V lost 8 bases and J lost 3 bases. The DNA of the CDR3 is TGTGCCAGCGGACAGGACTATGACTATGGCTACACCTTC. Protein sequence: CASGQDYDYGYTF.

This clonotype was seen a handful of times. J is TRBJ2-5 and V is TRBV29-1; tentatively, D is TRBD1 or TRBD2 (5 bases each). Per the germline V gene, CDR1 is SQVTM and CDR2 is ANQGSEA. The V gene lost 8 bases and the J gene lost 2 bases, with 15 bases spanning the gap. The CDR3 length is 13 residues. The CDR3 sequence: CSRGQGSQETQYF. The CDR3 DNA follows: TGCAGCCGGGGCCAAGGCAGTCAAGAGACCCAGTACTTC.

This clonotype has more than one count but fewer than ten. CDR3 sequence: CASTARGATSSYEQYF. DNA of the CDR3: TGTGCCAGCACCGCCCGAGGGGCCACGAGCTCCTACGAGCAGTACTTC. V and J are TRBV12-3 or TRBV12-4 and TRBJ2-7; D tentatively reads TRBD1 or TRBD2 (5 bases each). There are 16 residues in the CDR3. Trimming left V 7 bases short and J 0 bases short, with 19 bases between.

This clonotype was detected a few times. An end of the junction does not agree with germline; a read error may underlie this. V is TRBV5-1 and J is TRBJ2-7; D may correspond to TRBD1 or TRBD2 (5 bases each). The CDR3 is 13 amino acids. Looked up from germline, CDR1 is SGHRS and CDR2 is YFSETQ. The CDR3 loop is CASSLVGDYEQYF. The CDR3 DNA is TGTGCCAGCAGTTTAGTGGGGGACTACGAGCAGTACTTC.

This rearrangement joins TRBV29-1 to TRBJ1-1, with 7 bases that match TRBD1. Germline loops: CDR1 SQVTM, CDR2 ANQGSEA. The junction had 5 bases not matched to a gene; V was cut back by 7 bases and J by 0 bases. This CDR3 region has 13 residues. The CDR3 loop reads CSARDSMNTEAFF. CDR3 DNA sequence: TGCAGCGCCCGGGACAGCATGAACACTGAAGCTTTCTTT. Using reference TRBV29-1 and TRBJ1-1 for the parts outside the CDR3, the full variable domain is SAVISQKPSRDICQRGTSLTIQCQVDSQVTMMFWYRQQPGQSLTLIATANQGSEATYESGFVIDKFPISRPNLTFSTLTVSNMSPEDSSIYLCSARDSMNTEAFFGQGTRLTVV.

This clonotype was observed a few times. This chain links TRBV7-8 with TRBJ1-4; perhaps TRBD1 as D (5 bases). V lost 2 bases and J 0 bases, leaving 13 bases between the germline ends. The CDR3 is 17 amino acids. Germline V gene lookup returns CDR1 SGHVS and CDR2 FQNEAQ. DNA for the CDR3: TGTGCCAGCAGCTTAAGGGGCAGCTTTGCAACTAATGAAAAACTGTTTTTT. Translating it yields CASSLRGSFATNEKLFF.

This clonotype was counted only a few times. The chain carries TRBV4-1 and TRBJ1-2; 10 bases are a match to TRBD1. The CDR3 sequence is 18 residues long. Trimming removed 0 bases from V and 4 bases from J; junction bases left unmatched: 11. The germline CDR1 and CDR2 sequences are MGHRA and YSYEKL. The CDR3: CASSQEVTGGASSYGYTF. CDR3 nucleotides: TGCGCCAGCAGCCAAGAGGTGACAGGGGGCGCAAGTAGCTATGGCTACACCTTC.

V gene TRBV5-1 combines with J gene TRBJ2-1; maybe TRBD1 (5 bases). The CDR3 has 12 amino acids. Germline V gene data show CDR1 as SGHRS and CDR2 as YFSETQ. V gave up 4 bases and J gave up 10 bases, with 12 bases separating them. CDR3 nucleotides: TGCGCCAGCAGCGACAGTATCCTCGAGCAGTTCTTC. Protein product: CASSDSILEQFF.

This clonotype was seen a few times. This chain joins TRBV29-1 and TRBJ2-5, with 7 bases fitting TRBD1. With V trimmed by 4 bases and J by 7 bases, 12 bases remained unmatched. Germline V lookup: CDR1 SQVTM, CDR2 ANQGSEA. The CDR3 is made up of 14 amino acids. CDR3 sequence (DNA): TGCAGCGTTGCGGAAAGACAGGGTCTAGGGACCCAGTACTTC. Its translation: CSVAERQGLGTQYF.

The chain joins TRBV11-1 to TRBJ2-7; a possible D gene is TRBD2 (6 bases). The V gene's germline CDR1 is SGHAT and CDR2 FQDESV (reference sequence). The ends were cut back, 5 bases at V and 1 base at J, with 15 bases in the middle. The CDR3 totals 15 residues. CDR3: CASSPASGGSYEQYF. The CDR3 DNA is TGTGCCAGCAGCCCAGCATCTGGAGGGTCCTACGAGCAGTACTTC. Supplemented by reference TRBV11-1 and TRBJ2-7, the full variable domain reads EAEVAQSPRYKITEKSQAVAFWCDPISGHATLYWYRQILGQGPELLVQFQDESVVDDSQLPKDRFSAERLKGVDSTLKIQPAELGDSAMYLCASSPASGGSYEQYFGPGTRLTVT.